These 10 T cell receptor beta chains came from one sample sequenced in a study of T cell responses to AZD1222 COVID-19 vaccine. Assay: immunoSEQ multiplex PCR; the TCRdb copy retains only in-frame clones and omits some. The data show roughly 95,000 clones, with roughly 90% seen just once and less than 3.5% held by the top ten. The starting material was peripheral blood, obtained on day 0 of AZD1222 vaccination. These receptors were obtained from an adult in good health.

The chain recombines TRBV28 with TRBJ1-5; TRBD1 matches at 8 bases. The trim removed 6 bases at V and 0 bases at J, leaving 13 bases unmatched. The CDR3 contains 18 residues. Germline-derived CDR1 and CDR2 are MDHEN and SYDVKM. The DNA for the CDR3 is TGTGCCAGCAGAACAACCCGCCCAGGGGGCGATAGCAATCAGCCCCAGCATTTT. Translation gives CASRTTRPGGDSNQPQHF.

The chain links TRBV28 to TRBJ2-5; D possibly matches TRBD1 or TRBD2 (5 bases each). CDR3 length: 13 residues. The V end lost 2 bases, the J end lost 2 bases, and 6 bases lay between the germline ends. Germline CDR1 and CDR2: MDHEN and SYDVKM. The CDR3 sequence is CASSLGGQETQYF. CDR3 DNA sequence: TGTGCCAGCAGTTTAGGGGGTCAAGAGACCCAGTACTTC.

This chain uses TRBV25-1 with TRBJ2-2; no clear D. Trimming left V 4 bases short and J 6 bases short, with 12 bases between. The CDR3 covers 14 residues. Germline assignment: CDR1 MGHDK and CDR2 SYGVNS. The DNA of the CDR3 is TGTGCCAGCAGTGCCCTGGATCACTCCGGGGAGCTGTTTTTT. This codes for CASSALDHSGELFF. The full variable domain, with the rest looked up from reference TRBV25-1 and TRBJ2-2, is EADIYQTPRYLVIGTGKKITLECSQTMGHDKMYWYQQDPGMELHLIHYSYGVNSTEKGDLSSESTVSRIRTEHFPLTLESARPSHTSQYLCASSALDHSGELFFGEGSRLTVL.

This chain joins TRBV24-1 and TRBJ2-2; D perhaps matches TRBD2 (5 bases). CDR3 length equals 14 residues. CDR1 KGHDR and CDR2 SFDVKD come from the germline V gene. Deletions cut 7 bases from V and 6 bases from J, with 14 bases between. The CDR3, as DNA: TGTGCCACCAGGGCCACTAGAGACGCCGGGGAGCTGTTTTTT. It encodes CATRATRDAGELFF.

The chain has TRBV5-4 and TRBJ2-2, with 10 bases aligning to TRBD1. The length of the CDR3 is 18 residues. V trimming: 4 bases; J trimming: 0 bases; junction bases outside the gene matches: 9. CDR1 SGHNT and CDR2 YYREEE come from the germline V gene (reference sequence). The CDR3 DNA reads as TGTGCCAGCAGCCGAGGGACAGGGGCCCCCGCGAACACCGGGGAGCTGTTTTTT. Translated, it gives CASSRGTGAPANTGELFF.

V gene TRBV5-1 combines with J gene TRBJ2-7; 7 bases map to TRBD1. V shed 0 bases and J 8 bases; nucleotides not matched to a gene: 11. Germline loops: CDR1 SGHRS, CDR2 YFSETQ. This CDR3 contains 15 residues. The CDR3 is CASSLVVDRPEKQYF. DNA for the CDR3: TGCGCCAGCAGCTTGGTAGTGGACAGGCCTGAGAAGCAGTACTTC.

The V and J genes are TRBV19 and TRBJ1-4, with D perhaps TRBD1 (5 bases). The CDR3 is 15 residues long. Germline values: CDR1 LNHDA, CDR2 SQIVND (reference sequence). V was clipped by 3 bases and J by 11 bases, with 19 bases between them. The CDR3 DNA sequence: TGTGCCAGTAGTATTAGGGTCCCCCCCCGGGGGAAACTGTTTTTT. Protein: CASSIRVPPRGKLFF.

The J gene is TRBJ1-2, the V gene TRBV4-1; 7 bases line up with TRBD1. V was clipped by 1 base and J by 8 bases; unmatched bases: 13. Looked up from germline, CDR1 is MGHRA and CDR2 is YSYEKL. The CDR3 length is 16 residues. CDR3 DNA sequence: TGCGCCAGCAGCCAAGCGATGTGGGTACAGGGGAAAGGCTACACCTTC. It yields the protein CASSQAMWVQGKGYTF.

In this sample, this clone turned up once. The chain has TRBV28 and TRBJ2-1; 12 positions agree with TRBD2. Germline CDR1 reads MDHEN; CDR2 reads SYDVKM. Trimming removed 6 bases from V and 0 bases from J; junction bases left unmatched: 12. The CDR3 sequence is 19 residues long. This CDR3 reads CASSSSGLAGRSSYNEQFF. Written as DNA, the CDR3 is TGTGCCAGCAGCTCCTCCGGACTAGCGGGACGGAGCTCCTACAATGAGCAGTTCTTC.

A note on this clone: This may stem from a read error, because a much larger clone lies one nucleotide away. The V and J genes are TRBV7-8 and TRBJ2-2, with D unresolved. CDR1 is SGHVS and CDR2 is FQNEAQ in the germline V gene. The CDR3 contains 12 residues. V shed 5 bases and J shed 1 base, with 2 bases lying between them. CDR3 coding DNA: TGTGCCAGCAGCCGGAACACCGGGGAGCTGTTTTTT. Protein sequence: CASSRNTGELFF.